These T cell receptor beta chains were read from a single sample in a study of human T cells and chemical hapten exposure. One entry per CDR3 protein results from TCRdb running MiXCR on the RACE reads. The sample holds roughly 100,000 distinct CDR3 sequences; 34% are singletons and the top ten take less than 3%. The specimen was whole blood, collected in connection with sensitization to the hapten diphenylcyclopropenone (DPC). These receptors were taken from a man aged 40-49 years with alopecia areata. Some clones in this sample may be carry-over from other donors' samples. Each CDR3 is given with its conserved first and last residue. Clone size is shown for a subset of rows, as once, few, many or a class of expanded clone.

v_call: TRBV6-5
j_call: TRBJ2-5
clone_size: -
cdr3_aa: CASSYFGGGGTQYF

v_call: TRBV6-5
j_call: TRBJ1-3
clone_size: -
cdr3_aa: CASSYEVGGSGNTIYF

v_call: TRBV28
j_call: TRBJ2-3
clone_size: -
cdr3_aa: CASERKGTDTQYF

v_call: TRBV10-3
j_call: TRBJ2-2
clone_size: few
cdr3_aa: CAISEMQGPSTGELFF

v_call: TRBV19
j_call: TRBJ2-1
clone_size: once
cdr3_aa: CASSRGEAYNEQFF

v_call: TRBV12-3/TRBV12-4
j_call: TRBJ2-2
clone_size: -
cdr3_aa: CASSLGGPANTGELFF

v_call: TRBV7-2
j_call: TRBJ1-1
clone_size: few
cdr3_aa: CASSPWTGRGTEAFF

v_call: TRBV18
j_call: TRBJ2-7
clone_size: -
cdr3_aa: CASSPPTGTGDEQYF

v_call: TRBV11-3
j_call: TRBJ2-2
clone_size: -
cdr3_aa: CASSLDPNTGELFF

v_call: TRBV6-5
j_call: TRBJ2-1
clone_size: -
cdr3_aa: CASSYSGEGLDEQFF

v_call: TRBV6-2/TRBV6-3
j_call: TRBJ1-6
clone_size: -
cdr3_aa: CASSWTSIRISPLHF

v_call: TRBV5-1
j_call: TRBJ2-3
clone_size: few
cdr3_aa: CASSLEDSTDTQYF

v_call: TRBV29-1
j_call: TRBJ1-2
clone_size: few
cdr3_aa: CSVEWTPPRDGYTF

v_call: TRBV13
j_call: TRBJ2-3
clone_size: -
cdr3_aa: CATNRWSKITDTQYF

v_call: TRBV29-1
j_call: TRBJ1-4
clone_size: few
cdr3_aa: CSVKRQSNEKLFF

v_call: TRBV20-1
j_call: TRBJ2-4
clone_size: few
cdr3_aa: CSARDRGSGSGDIQYF

v_call: TRBV20-1
j_call: TRBJ2-2
clone_size: few
cdr3_aa: CSAREGWGGSGTGELFF

v_call: TRBV11-3
j_call: TRBJ2-3
clone_size: -
cdr3_aa: CAIRDLSTDTQYF

v_call: TRBV6-2/TRBV6-3
j_call: TRBJ2-3
clone_size: few
cdr3_aa: CASSTLADTQYF

v_call: TRBV20-1
j_call: TRBJ2-3
clone_size: few
cdr3_aa: CSAAPAVDTDTQYF

v_call: TRBV7-9
j_call: TRBJ2-1
clone_size: -
cdr3_aa: CASSSQGTGVEFF

v_call: TRBV6-5
j_call: TRBJ1-6
clone_size: few
cdr3_aa: CASREGTGENSPLHF

v_call: TRBV3-1
j_call: TRBJ2-2
clone_size: -
cdr3_aa: CASSRLAGFGELFF

v_call: TRBV7-9
j_call: TRBJ1-1
clone_size: -
cdr3_aa: CASSQGVGAFF

v_call: TRBV7-9
j_call: TRBJ2-1
clone_size: -
cdr3_aa: CASSPWDSGYNEQFF

v_call: TRBV28
j_call: TRBJ1-2
clone_size: many
cdr3_aa: CASSLTVLPTNYGYTF

v_call: TRBV6-6
j_call: TRBJ2-5
clone_size: -
cdr3_aa: CASSWTGETQYF

v_call: TRBV6-5
j_call: TRBJ2-1
clone_size: many
cdr3_aa: CASSYGGSYNEQFF

v_call: TRBV6-5
j_call: TRBJ1-3
clone_size: -
cdr3_aa: CASSSTASSGNTIYF

v_call: TRBV9
j_call: TRBJ2-3
clone_size: -
cdr3_aa: CASSVTSGSRSTDTQYF

v_call: TRBV4-2
j_call: TRBJ1-6
clone_size: few
cdr3_aa: CASSQEGQGYSPLHF

v_call: TRBV29-1
j_call: TRBJ2-3
clone_size: few
cdr3_aa: CSVEPGQGSTRQYF

v_call: TRBV6-5
j_call: TRBJ2-6
clone_size: -
cdr3_aa: CASWDGRASGANVLTF

v_call: TRBV6-1
j_call: TRBJ2-6
clone_size: -
cdr3_aa: CASSRAGGIGGANVLTF

v_call: TRBV20-1
j_call: TRBJ2-3
clone_size: -
cdr3_aa: CSARAASGTDTQYF

v_call: TRBV6-2/TRBV6-3
j_call: TRBJ2-5
clone_size: few
cdr3_aa: CASRRTPSKETQYF

v_call: TRBV28
j_call: TRBJ2-7
clone_size: few
cdr3_aa: CASSPHGTGVFEQYF

v_call: TRBV6-5
j_call: TRBJ1-4
clone_size: -
cdr3_aa: CASSYGQNAQKLFF

v_call: TRBV12-3/TRBV12-4
j_call: TRBJ2-1
clone_size: -
cdr3_aa: CASKRQGGYNEQFF

v_call: TRBV28
j_call: TRBJ2-7
clone_size: -
cdr3_aa: CASSLESWGGGEQYF

v_call: TRBV6-2/TRBV6-3
j_call: TRBJ2-1
clone_size: -
cdr3_aa: CASNSDREGNEQFF

v_call: TRBV5-5
j_call: TRBJ1-5
clone_size: few
cdr3_aa: CASSFAGQVYQPQHF

v_call: TRBV12-3/TRBV12-4
j_call: TRBJ1-5
clone_size: once
cdr3_aa: CASSITNSNQPQHF

v_call: TRBV29-1
j_call: TRBJ1-5
clone_size: -
cdr3_aa: CSVGDSSNQPQHF

v_call: TRBV29-1
j_call: TRBJ1-4
clone_size: -
cdr3_aa: CSVGALTNEKLFF

v_call: TRBV20-1
j_call: TRBJ2-3
clone_size: few
cdr3_aa: CSAFYRGRTDTQYF

v_call: TRBV7-9
j_call: TRBJ2-1
clone_size: few
cdr3_aa: CASSPPGYDEQFF

v_call: TRBV18
j_call: TRBJ2-3
clone_size: -
cdr3_aa: CASSPPRAGVVTDTQYF